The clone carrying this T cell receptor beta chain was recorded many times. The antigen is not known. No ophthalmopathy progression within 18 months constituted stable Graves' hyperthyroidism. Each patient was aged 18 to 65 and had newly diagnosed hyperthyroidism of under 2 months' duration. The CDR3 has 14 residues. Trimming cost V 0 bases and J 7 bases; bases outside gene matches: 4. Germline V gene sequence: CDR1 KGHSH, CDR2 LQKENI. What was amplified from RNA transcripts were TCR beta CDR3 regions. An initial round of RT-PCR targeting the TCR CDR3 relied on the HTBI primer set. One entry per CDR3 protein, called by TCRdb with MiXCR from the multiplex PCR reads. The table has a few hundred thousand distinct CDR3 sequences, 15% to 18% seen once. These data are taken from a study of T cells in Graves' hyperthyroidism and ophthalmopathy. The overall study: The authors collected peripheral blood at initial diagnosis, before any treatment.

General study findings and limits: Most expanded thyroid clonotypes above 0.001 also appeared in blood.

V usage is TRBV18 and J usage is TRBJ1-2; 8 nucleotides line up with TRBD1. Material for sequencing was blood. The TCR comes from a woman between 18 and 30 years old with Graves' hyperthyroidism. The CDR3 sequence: CASSPPEQGGGYTF. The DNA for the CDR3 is TGTGCCAGCTCACCACCGGAACAGGGGGGTGGCTACACCTTC. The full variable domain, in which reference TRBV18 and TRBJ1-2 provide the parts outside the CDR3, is NAGVMQNPRHLVRRRGQEARLRCSPMKGHSHVYWYRQLPEEGLKFMVYLQKENIIDESGMPKERFSAEFPKEGPSILRIQQVVRGDSAAYFCASSPPEQGGGYTFGSGTRLTVV.